This T cell receptor beta chain was sequenced in a study of CD8 T cells in ankylosing spondylitis. This clonotype turned up a few times. V lost 6 bases and J lost 2, with 17 bases in between. The CDR3 totals 15 residues. Looked up from germline, CDR1 is DFQATT and CDR2 is SNEGSKA (reference sequence). Each CDR3 protein is one row after TCRdb ran MiXCR on the 5' RACE reads. The data contain approximately 220,000 distinct CDR3 sequences, around 25% of them seen just once; the ten biggest clones take up about 7%. The chain couples TRBV20-1 to TRBJ2-1; a possible D gene is TRBD1 (6 bases). The sequenced material came from blood, either unsorted or a sorted T cell fraction (not recorded which). This clonotype was obtained from a male donor with ankylosing spondylitis or in good health (not recorded which). The CDR3 nucleotides read TGCAGTGCAGAACCAGGGGTTACAACCTACAATGAGCAGTTCTTC. Protein: CSAEPGVTTYNEQFF.